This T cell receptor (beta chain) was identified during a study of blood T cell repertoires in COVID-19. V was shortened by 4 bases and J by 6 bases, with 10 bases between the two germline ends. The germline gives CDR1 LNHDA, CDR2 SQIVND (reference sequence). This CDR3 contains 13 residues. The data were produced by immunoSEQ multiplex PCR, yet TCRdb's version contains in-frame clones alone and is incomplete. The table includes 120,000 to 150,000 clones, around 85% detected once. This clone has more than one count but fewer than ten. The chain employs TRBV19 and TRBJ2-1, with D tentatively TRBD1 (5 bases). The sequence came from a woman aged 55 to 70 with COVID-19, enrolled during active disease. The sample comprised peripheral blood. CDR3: CASSTLQVNEQFF. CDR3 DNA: TGTGCCAGTAGTACCTTACAGGTCAATGAGCAGTTCTTC.